The text below deals with one TCR beta chain. At one boundary the junction diverges from the germline segment, which might be a read error. Focal radiation plus CTLA-4 blockade with ipilimumab was administered to patients who had chemo-refractory metastatic non-small-cell lung cancer. The source of the sample is a study of radiotherapy plus CTLA-4 blockade in lung cancer. Assay: immunoSEQ multiplex PCR; the TCRdb copy retains only in-frame clones and omits some. This repertoire shows about 94,000 clones, roughly four fifths found once; its top ten account for more than 20%. Sample: peripheral blood, taken from a patient treated with radiotherapy plus ipilimumab. This receptor was obtained from a human donor with non-small cell lung cancer that progressed on radiotherapy plus ipilimumab.

CDR3: CASSPGGSGRMREQYF. The CDR3 DNA reads as TGTGCTAGCAGCCCAGGGGGTAGCGGGAGGATGAGGGAGCAGTACTTC. This chain joins TRBV7-7 and TRBJ2-7; 10 nucleotides line up with TRBD2. The CDR3 loop spans 16 amino acids. CDR1 SSHAT and CDR2 FNYEAQ come from the germline V gene (reference sequence).